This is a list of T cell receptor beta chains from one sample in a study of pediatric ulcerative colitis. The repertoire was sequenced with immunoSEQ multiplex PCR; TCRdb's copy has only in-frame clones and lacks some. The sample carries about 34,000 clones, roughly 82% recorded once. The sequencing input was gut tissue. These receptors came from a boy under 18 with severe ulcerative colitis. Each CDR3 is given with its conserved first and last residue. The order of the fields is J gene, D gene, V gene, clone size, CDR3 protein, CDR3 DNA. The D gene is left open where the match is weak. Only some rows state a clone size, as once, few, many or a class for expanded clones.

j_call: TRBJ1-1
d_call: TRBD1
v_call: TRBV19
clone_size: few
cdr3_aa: CASSMVGTAGQDAFF
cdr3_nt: TGTGCCAGTAGTATGGTCGGGACAGCTGGACAGGATGCTTTCTTT

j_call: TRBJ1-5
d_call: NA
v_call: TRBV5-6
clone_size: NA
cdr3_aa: CASSRGGSNQPQHF
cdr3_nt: TGTGCCAGCAGCCGGGGGGGTAGCAATCAGCCCCAGCATTTT

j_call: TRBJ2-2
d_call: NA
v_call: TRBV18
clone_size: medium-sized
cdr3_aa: CASSPRGTGELFF
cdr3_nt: TGTGCCAGCTCACCGAGGGGGACCGGGGAGCTGTTTTTT

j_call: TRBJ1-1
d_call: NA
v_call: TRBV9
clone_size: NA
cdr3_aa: CASSPYALTGTTEAFF
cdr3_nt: TGTGCCAGCAGCCCCTACGCCTTAACAGGGACGACTGAAGCTTTCTTT

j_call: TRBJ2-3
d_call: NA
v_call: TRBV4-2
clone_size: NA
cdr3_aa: CASSPRLADTQYF
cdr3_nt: TGTGCCAGCAGCCCGCGTCTAGCAGATACGCAGTATTTT

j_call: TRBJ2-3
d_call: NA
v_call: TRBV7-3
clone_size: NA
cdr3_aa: CASSLNPPGADTQYF
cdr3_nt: TGTGCCAGCAGCTTAAACCCCCCGGGGGCAGATACGCAGTATTTT

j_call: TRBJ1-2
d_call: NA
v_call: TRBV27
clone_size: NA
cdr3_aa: CASSLSPRTSYGYTF
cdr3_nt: TGTGCCAGCAGTTTATCTCCAAGGACCTCCTATGGCTACACCTTC

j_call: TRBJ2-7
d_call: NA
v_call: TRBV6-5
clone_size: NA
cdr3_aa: CASSYPGDEQYF
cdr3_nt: TGTGCCAGCAGTTACCCAGGGGACGAGCAGTACTTC

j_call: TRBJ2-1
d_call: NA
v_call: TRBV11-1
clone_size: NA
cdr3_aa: CASSLAGSQRNEQFF
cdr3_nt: TGTGCCAGCAGCTTAGCGGGGAGCCAGAGGAATGAGCAGTTCTTC

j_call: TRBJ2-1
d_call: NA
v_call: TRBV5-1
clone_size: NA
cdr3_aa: CASSFGGSSYNEQFF
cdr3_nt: TGCGCCAGCAGCTTCGGAGGAAGCTCCTACAATGAGCAGTTCTTC

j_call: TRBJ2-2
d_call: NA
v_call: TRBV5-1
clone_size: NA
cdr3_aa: CASSLEGNTGELFF
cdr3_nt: TGCGCCAGCAGCTTGGAGGGGAACACCGGGGAGCTGTTTTTT

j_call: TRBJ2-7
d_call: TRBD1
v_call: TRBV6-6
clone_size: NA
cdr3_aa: CASSYGTALSYEQYF
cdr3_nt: TGTGCCAGCAGTTACGGGACAGCCCTCTCCTACGAGCAGTACTTC

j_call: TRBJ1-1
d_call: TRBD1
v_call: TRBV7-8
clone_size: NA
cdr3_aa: CASRQGTGYVGTEAFF
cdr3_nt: TGTGCCAGCAGGCAAGGGACAGGGTATGTCGGCACTGAAGCTTTCTTT

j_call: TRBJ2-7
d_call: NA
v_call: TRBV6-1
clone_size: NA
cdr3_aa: CASSEAGRDYEQYF
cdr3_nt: TGTGCCAGCAGTGAAGCCGGAAGGGACTACGAGCAGTACTTC

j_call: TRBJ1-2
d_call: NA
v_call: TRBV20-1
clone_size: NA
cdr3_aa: CRIGTNYGYTF
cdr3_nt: TGCAGGATCGGGACAAACTATGGCTACACCTTC

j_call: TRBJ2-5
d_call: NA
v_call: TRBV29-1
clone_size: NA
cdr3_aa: CSGRSPLSVTQYF
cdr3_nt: TGCAGCGGAAGGTCTCCCCTTAGCGTGACCCAGTACTTC